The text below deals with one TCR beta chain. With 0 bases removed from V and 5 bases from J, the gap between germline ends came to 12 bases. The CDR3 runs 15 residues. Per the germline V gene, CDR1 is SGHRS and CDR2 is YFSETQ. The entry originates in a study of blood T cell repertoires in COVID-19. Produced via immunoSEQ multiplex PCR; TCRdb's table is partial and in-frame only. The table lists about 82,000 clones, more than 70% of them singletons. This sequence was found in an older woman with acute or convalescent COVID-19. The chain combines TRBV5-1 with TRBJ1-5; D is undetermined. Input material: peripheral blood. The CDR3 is CASSLEPGSDQPQHF. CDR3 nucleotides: TGCGCCAGCAGCTTGGAACCGGGATCGGATCAGCCCCAGCATTTT.